The 26 T cell receptor beta chains given below trace back to one sample, sequenced in a study of cytomegalovirus exposure and HLA in healthy donors. Primers for the PCR totalled 60 Vbeta and 13 Jbeta. Assay: immunoSEQ multiplex PCR; the TCRdb copy retains only in-frame clones and omits some. In the table there are some 91,000 clones, 70% to 80% of which are singletons. Sequencing was done on a sample of PBMCs. These receptor sequences come from a man aged 40-49 years in good health and CMV-seronegative.

The chain is built from TRBV19 and TRBJ2-5, with 8 nucleotides matching TRBD2. V shed 5 bases and J 2 bases; nucleotides not matched to a gene: 13. The CDR3 sequence is 17 residues long. CDR1 LNHDA and CDR2 SQIVND come from the germline V gene (reference sequence). The CDR3 is CASSGLRRGDSQETQYF. In DNA, the CDR3 is TGTGCCAGTAGTGGTCTTAGGCGGGGGGACTCACAAGAGACCCAGTACTTC.

The chain joins TRBV5-1 to TRBJ2-1; 12 bases fit TRBD1. Germline CDR1 and CDR2: SGHRS and YFSETQ. The CDR3 extends over 16 amino acids. V lost 4 bases, J lost 7 bases, and 9 bases stayed unmatched. The CDR3 is CASSVRPGQGANEQFF. The CDR3 DNA follows: TGCGCCAGCAGCGTACGTCCGGGACAGGGGGCAAATGAGCAGTTCTTC.

This clone was seen only a few times. The chain carries TRBV29-1 and TRBJ2-1, with a tentative D call TRBD1 (5 bases). The V and J ends lost 0 bases and 7 bases respectively, with 13 bases between them. This CDR3 comprises 14 residues. CDR1 and CDR2 (germline): SQVTM, ANQGSEA. DNA of the CDR3: TGCAGCGTTGAAGATCCGGGCAGGGATAATGAGCAGTTCTTC. Its protein product is CSVEDPGRDNEQFF.

This rearrangement joins TRBV4-1 to TRBJ2-3, with a tentative D call TRBD1 (8 bases). With 4 bases removed from V and 5 bases from J, the gap between germline ends came to 16 bases. Germline CDR1 MGHRA, CDR2 YSYEKL. The CDR3 contains 15 residues. CDR3 sequence reads: CASSPQQGGRDTQYF. As DNA, the CDR3 is TGCGCCAGCAGCCCTCAACAGGGGGGGAGAGATACGCAGTATTTT.

This clone was observed once. V and J are TRBV5-6 and TRBJ2-2; TRBD1 aligns across 10 bases. Trimming cost V 4 bases and J 5 bases; bases outside gene matches: 11. Germline assignment: CDR1 SGHDT and CDR2 YYEEEE. The CDR3 runs 17 residues. CDR3 nucleotides: TGTGCCAGCAGCCGCCGCAGGGACAGGGGACGGACCGGGGAGCTGTTTTTT. This sequence encodes CASSRRRDRGRTGELFF.

This rearrangement joins TRBV10-3 to TRBJ2-2; tentatively, D is TRBD1 (6 bases). The CDR3 totals 16 residues. Germline CDR1 and CDR2: ENHRY and SYGVKD. V was pared by 7 bases and J by 6 bases, with 21 bases between. The CDR3 region has the DNA TGTGCCATCACCGAAGACCCACAGGGAACGGCCGGGGAGCTGTTTTTT. Translated, it gives CAITEDPQGTAGELFF.

The chain carries TRBV20-1 and TRBJ2-1; D is possibly TRBD1 (5 bases). CDR3 length: 11 amino acids. Germline V gives CDR1 DFQATT, CDR2 SNEGSKA (reference sequence). V was pared by 3 bases and J by 12 bases, with 12 bases between. CDR3 sequence reads: CSARDISVQFF. For the CDR3, the DNA is TGCAGTGCTAGGGACATCAGTGTGCAGTTCTTC.

The rearrangement links TRBV29-1 to TRBJ2-2, with D possibly being TRBD2 (5 bases). Between the trimmed V and J ends, which lost 6 bases and 4 bases, there was a span of 12 bases. The germline CDR1 and CDR2 sequences are SQVTM and ANQGSEA. This CDR3 contains 13 residues. CDR3 amino acids: CSVVLGGTGELFF. CDR3 nucleotides: TGCAGCGTCGTACTAGGAGGCACCGGGGAGCTGTTTTTT.

The chain uses TRBV2 and TRBJ2-7; 7 bases align to TRBD2. This CDR3 has 11 amino acids. The germline V gene encodes CDR1 SNHLY and CDR2 FYNNEI. Losses at the gene ends were 6 bases for V and 7 bases for J; bases not matched to a gene: 3. The CDR3 loop is CASSGLVEQYF. CDR3 DNA: TGTGCCAGCAGCGGACTAGTGGAGCAGTACTTC.

The CDR3 region is CSVQDLNRGMNTEAFF. The DNA for the CDR3 is TGCAGCGTCCAAGATCTTAACAGGGGGATGAACACTGAAGCTTTCTTT. This rearrangement joins TRBV29-1 to TRBJ1-1; TRBD1 matches at 8 bases. This CDR3 has 16 amino acids. Trimming took 6 bases from V and 0 from J; bases not matched to a gene: 12. Looked up from germline, CDR1 is SQVTM and CDR2 is ANQGSEA.

J is TRBJ1-3 and V is TRBV9; a weak D match, TRBD1 (6 bases). Germline loops: CDR1 SGDLS, CDR2 YYNGEE. V lost 0 bases and J 0 bases, leaving 16 bases between the germline ends. The CDR3 covers 18 residues. The CDR3 loop is CASSVVPTGPGSGNTIYF. In nucleotides, the CDR3 is TGTGCCAGCAGCGTAGTCCCGACAGGCCCAGGCTCTGGAAACACCATATATTTT. Combining the CDR3 with reference TRBV9 and TRBJ1-3 gives the whole variable domain DSGVTQTPKHLITATGQRVTLRCSPRSGDLSVYWYQQSLDQGLQFLIQYYNGEERAKGNILERFSAQQFPDLHSELNLSSLELGDSALYFCASSVVPTGPGSGNTIYFGEGSWLTVV.

The chain couples TRBV11-2 to TRBJ2-7; 7 positions match TRBD2. J lost 0 bases, V lost 6 bases, and 5 bases had no gene match. The CDR3 sequence is 14 residues long. Germline values: CDR1 SGHAT, CDR2 FQNNGV. DNA of the CDR3: TGTGCCAGCAGGTTGGGAGGGAGCTCCTACGAGCAGTACTTC. Its translation: CASRLGGSSYEQYF.

The gene calls are TRBV5-6 and TRBJ2-5; 7 bases fit TRBD1. Germline CDR1 reads SGHDT; CDR2 reads YYEEEE. The CDR3 length is 15 residues. V lost 4 bases, J lost 5 bases, and 11 bases stayed unmatched. The CDR3 nucleotides are TGTGCCAGCAGCACCGGAGACAGGGTTGTGGAGACCCAGTACTTC. This sequence encodes CASSTGDRVVETQYF.

V and J are TRBV30 and TRBJ2-1; 8 bases map to TRBD1. Germline trimming cut 5 bases from V and 7 bases from J; bases unmatched to any gene: 10. This CDR3 has 14 amino acids. CDR1 is GTSNPN, CDR2 SVGIG, per germline (reference sequence). This CDR3 reads CAWWTGSSQNEQFF. For the CDR3, the DNA is TGTGCCTGGTGGACAGGGTCTTCCCAAAATGAGCAGTTCTTC.

The rearrangement uses TRBV19 and TRBJ2-5; 11 positions agree with TRBD2. Per germline, CDR1 LNHDA and CDR2 SQIVND (reference sequence). The CDR3 contains 22 residues. J lost 9 bases, V lost 6 bases, and 33 bases had no gene match. CDR3 loop: CASRLVVRIGASGRHPAGAQYF. The CDR3 DNA is TGTGCCAGTAGACTCGTAGTTAGGATCGGGGCTAGCGGGAGGCACCCCGCGGGGGCCCAGTACTTC.

The CDR3 loop is CASSIGAGYQSPLHF. CDR3 nucleotide sequence: TGTGCCAGTAGTATTGGGGCAGGGTATCAATCACCCCTCCACTTT. This chain connects TRBV19 to TRBJ1-6; weak D call: TRBD1 (5 bases). The CDR3 extends over 15 amino acids. CDR1 is LNHDA, CDR2 SQIVND, per germline (reference sequence). Trimming stripped 3 bases from V and 10 bases from J, with 16 bases between.

This rearrangement joins TRBV27 to TRBJ2-7; D may be TRBD1 (5 bases). CDR1 and CDR2 (germline): MNHEY, SMNVEV (reference sequence). This CDR3 is 15 amino acids long. V lost 1 base and J lost 1, with 11 bases in between. The CDR3 DNA reads as TGTGCCAGCAGTTTATTCTTAGACAGTTCCTACGAGCAGTACTTC. It codes for CASSLFLDSSYEQYF.

The V gene is TRBV11-3, the J gene TRBJ2-2; tentatively, D is TRBD2 (5 bases). Germline CDR1 is SGHNT and CDR2 is YENEEA. The CDR3 covers 13 residues. The V gene lost 5 bases and the J gene lost 6 bases, with 10 bases spanning the gap. CDR3 loop: CASSPGGSGELFF. The CDR3 DNA reads TGTGCCAGCAGCCCAGGCGGGTCCGGGGAGCTGTTTTTT.

The gene calls are TRBV29-1 and TRBJ1-2, with 9 bases aligning to TRBD1. This CDR3 is 13 amino acids long. With 8 bases clipped from V and 9 bases from J, the junction kept 13 bases outside the gene matches. Germline CDR1 and CDR2: SQVTM and ANQGSEA. CDR3 DNA sequence: TGCAGCACTAATCCCGGGACAGGGTTAAGCTACACCTTC. This codes for CSTNPGTGLSYTF.

The chain couples TRBV18 to TRBJ2-3; 7 nucleotides align to TRBD1. The CDR3 loop spans 16 amino acids. CDR1 KGHSH and CDR2 LQKENI come from the germline V gene. The ends lost 5 bases at V and 0 bases at J; junction bases unmatched: 8. CDR3 protein: CASSDSPGQSTDTQYF. CDR3 nucleotides: TGTGCCAGCTCAGATTCTCCGGGACAGAGCACAGATACGCAGTATTTT.

The chain carries TRBV5-6 and TRBJ1-6; 7 bases are shared with TRBD1. The V segment lost 5 bases and the J segment 0 bases; nucleotides outside the gene matches: 8. The CDR3 has 17 residues. CDR1 is SGHDT and CDR2 is YYEEEE in the germline V gene. The CDR3 DNA sequence: TGTGCCAGCAGAAAGACAGGGCAGAACTCCTATAATTCACCCCTCCACTTT. Protein product: CASRKTGQNSYNSPLHF.

As to this clone: An end of the junction differs from the germline gene, which may be a read error. The gene calls are TRBV5-1 and TRBJ2-1; 7 bases line up with TRBD1. CDR1 and CDR2 from the germline V gene are SGHRS and YFSETQ. This CDR3 is built from 18 residues. The CDR3 sequence is CASSRLNSQGVSHNEQFF. In DNA form, the CDR3 reads TGCGCCAGCAGCCGGCTTAATTCTCAGGGGGTCTCCCACAATGAGCAGTTCTTC.

A single count supports this clone. The V gene is TRBV27, the J gene TRBJ2-7, with 9 bases fitting TRBD1. CDR1 MNHEY and CDR2 SMNVEV come from the germline V gene (reference sequence). V dropped 2 bases and J dropped 3; count of bases not matched to a gene: 11. The CDR3 runs to 17 residues. The CDR3 region has the DNA TGTGCCAGCAGTTTAGAGTTCCCGGGACAGGGAGGCTACGAGCAGTACTTC. Translation gives CASSLEFPGQGGYEQYF.

This clone was observed a single time. The chain links TRBV2 to TRBJ2-5, with D hard to call. TRBJ2-7 matches the DNA end more closely, so the J call is doubtful. CDR1 is SNHLY, CDR2 FYNNEI, per germline. The CDR3 runs 14 residues. For the CDR3, the DNA is TGTGCCAGCAGTGAAGGCAACCCCTCCTACGAGCAGTACTTC. This translates into CASSEGNPSYEQYF.

This clone was detected a few times. The genes are TRBV5-6 and TRBJ2-1; D perhaps matches TRBD2 (5 bases). The V gene lost 3 bases and the J gene lost 9 bases, with 19 bases spanning the gap. CDR3 length equals 15 residues. The germline CDR1 and CDR2 sequences are SGHDT and YYEEEE. In nucleotides, the CDR3 is TGTGCCAGCAGCTCCAGGAGGATAACGGCTTTTGAGCAGTTCTTC. Amino acid sequence: CASSSRRITAFEQFF.

The V and J genes are TRBV7-9 and TRBJ1-2, with D perhaps matching TRBD1 (6 bases). This CDR3 spans 14 amino acids. Looked up from germline, CDR1 is SEHNR and CDR2 is FQNEAQ (reference sequence). V lost 5 bases and J lost 8, with 18 bases in between. Here the CDR3 DNA reads TGTGCCAGCAGCGACAGACAGGAGAGGAACGGCTACACCTTC. Translating gives CASSDRQERNGYTF.